The 29 T cell receptor beta chains below come from one sample, sequenced in a study of cytotoxic CD8 clonotypes in ibrutinib-treated CLL. The protocol was immunoSEQ multiplex PCR, while the TCRdb copy is restricted to in-frame clones and leaves out a portion. The table lists tens of thousands of clones, 60% to 80% of them singletons. The sequencing here drew on PBMCs, taken after 12 months of ibrutinib treatment. The receptors derive from a human donor with chronic lymphocytic leukemia.

The rearrangement uses TRBV19 and TRBJ2-7; 10 positions match TRBD2. The CDR3 spans 15 residues. Trimming took 4 bases from V and 5 from J; bases not matched to a gene: 8. Germline V CDR1 and CDR2: LNHDA, SQIVND (reference sequence). CDR3 sequence (DNA): TGTGCCAGTAGTACGCGTGCGGGGACTAGCGACGAGCAGTACTTC. Amino acids: CASSTRAGTSDEQYF.

The rearrangement links TRBV6-8 to TRBJ1-2; TRBD1 aligns across 10 bases. This CDR3 spans 17 amino acids. Trimming at V came to 0 bases and at J to 6 bases, leaving 10 bases not matched to a gene. Germline CDR1 is MNHGY and CDR2 is SAAAGT. The CDR3 loop reads CASSYSCGDRGRDGYTF. The CDR3 bases are TGTGCCAGCAGTTACTCCTGTGGGGACAGGGGTAGGGATGGCTACACCTTC.

This clone came up once. The chain recombines TRBV18 with TRBJ2-3; the D gene is possibly TRBD2 (5 bases). Germline CDR1 and CDR2: KGHSH and LQKENI. V was pared by 0 bases and J by 8 bases, with 9 bases between. The CDR3 runs 13 residues. CDR3 in amino acids: CASSPPGRTTQYF. In DNA form, the CDR3 reads TGTGCCAGCTCACCACCGGGGAGAACTACGCAGTATTTT.

This clone is categorized as medium-sized. CDR3 nucleotide sequence: TGTGCCAGCAGCCCGAATTGGTTTCCCATCACAGATACGCAGTATTTT. Translation gives CASSPNWFPITDTQYF. The rearrangement uses TRBV7-9 and TRBJ2-3; D is uncertain. V lost 5 bases, J lost 2 bases, and 17 bases lay in between. The CDR3 is 16 residues long. From germline, CDR1 is SEHNR and CDR2 FQNEAQ (reference sequence).

The chain combines TRBV5-1 with TRBJ1-1; D remains unclear. CDR3 length: 13 amino acids. Per germline, CDR1 SGHRS and CDR2 YFSETQ. V lost 2 bases and J lost 1, with 6 bases in between. DNA for the CDR3: TGCGCCAGCAGCTTACTGGAGAACACTGAAGCTTTCTTT. The encoded protein is CASSLLENTEAFF. Full variable domain (outside the CDR3, taken from reference TRBV5-1 and TRBJ1-1): KAGVTQTPRYLIKTRGQQVTLSCSPISGHRSVSWYQQTPGQGLQFLFEYFSETQRNKGNFPGRFSGRQFSNSRSEMNVSTLELGDSALYLCASSLLENTEAFFGQGTRLTVV.

In nucleotides, the CDR3 is TGTGCCAGCAGCCAAGCAGGGACAGGGGCCTACTATGGCTACACCTTC. Amino acid sequence: CASSQAGTGAYYGYTF. The V call is TRBV14, the J call TRBJ1-2, with 10 bases lining up with TRBD1. The V gene's germline CDR1 is SGHDN and CDR2 FVKESK. This CDR3 is built from 16 residues. Trimming removed 1 base from V and 3 bases from J; junction bases left unmatched: 5.

The J gene is TRBJ1-3, the V gene TRBV18; D is possibly TRBD1 (5 bases). This CDR3 region has 14 residues. Trimming removed 1 base at V and 2 bases at J, with 6 bases between. Germline CDR1 and CDR2: KGHSH and LQKENI. The DNA for the CDR3 is TGTGCCAGCTCACCACAGGGGCCTGGAAACACCATATATTTT. Its translation: CASSPQGPGNTIYF.

The rearrangement uses TRBV10-3 and TRBJ2-1; TRBD1 matches 7 bases. V lost 10 bases and J lost 0; bases outside the gene matches: 6. The CDR3 has 14 amino acids. CDR1 and CDR2 (germline): ENHRY, SYGVKD. The CDR3 loop reads CATGGIDSYNEQFF. The DNA of the CDR3 is TGTGCCACAGGGGGAATCGACTCCTACAATGAGCAGTTCTTC.

The chain has TRBV28 and TRBJ1-2; TRBD1 is a possible D gene (5 bases). The CDR3 is made up of 15 amino acids. The ends were cut back, 4 bases at V and 8 bases at J, with 20 bases in the middle. Germline V gene sequence: CDR1 MDHEN, CDR2 SYDVKM. The CDR3 DNA sequence: TGTGCCAGCAGTTCTGTTGTAGCGGGGCGTACCGGCTACACCTTC. This encodes CASSSVVAGRTGYTF.

This chain connects TRBV20-1 to TRBJ2-3; D is perhaps TRBD1 or TRBD2 (6 bases each). CDR1 and CDR2 from the germline V gene are DFQATT and SNEGSKA (reference sequence). The CDR3 runs to 11 residues. V was pared by 7 bases and J by 8 bases, with 13 bases between. CDR3 region: CSVGGAGTQYF. CDR3 DNA: TGCAGTGTCGGGGGCGCGGGTACGCAGTATTTT.

The genes are TRBV5-6 and TRBJ1-1, with 9 positions matching TRBD1. The CDR3 covers 14 residues. Germline-derived CDR1 and CDR2 are SGHDT and YYEEEE. V shed 8 bases, J shed 0 bases, and the junction held 5 bases outside the gene matches. In nucleotides, the CDR3 is TGTGCCAGTAGGGACAGGGCAATGAACACTGAAGCTTTCTTT. Translating it yields CASRDRAMNTEAFF. The full variable domain, in which reference TRBV5-6 and TRBJ1-1 provide the parts outside the CDR3, is DAGVTQSPTHLIKTRGQQVTLRCSPKSGHDTVSWYQQALGQGPQFIFQYYEEEERQRGNFPDRFSGHQFPNYSSELNVNALLLGDSALYLCASRDRAMNTEAFFGQGTRLTVV.

The rearrangement links TRBV11-1 to TRBJ1-2; 7 nucleotides line up with TRBD1. Germline V gene lookup returns CDR1 SGHAT and CDR2 FQDESV (reference sequence). The trim removed 5 bases at V and 6 bases at J, leaving 6 bases unmatched. The length of the CDR3 is 13 residues. DNA of the CDR3: TGTGCCAGCAGCCTAGGAGGGGGCAATGGCTACACCTTC. Translated, it gives CASSLGGGNGYTF.

Worth noting for this clone: Other DNA sequences in the same sample also yield this CDR3. The chain employs TRBV18 and TRBJ1-5, with D perhaps matching TRBD1 (6 bases). The ends were cut back, 2 bases at V and 4 bases at J, with 9 bases in the middle. Germline assignment: CDR1 KGHSH and CDR2 LQKENI. The CDR3 is 14 residues long. The CDR3 protein is CASSPGQGNQPQHF. The DNA for the CDR3 is TGTGCCAGCTCACCAGGGCAGGGGAATCAGCCCCAGCATTTT.

This clone showed up just a few times. V is TRBV10-3 and J is TRBJ1-2; D is ambiguous. V dropped 6 bases and J dropped 3 bases, with 11 bases sitting between them. The germline V gene encodes CDR1 ENHRY and CDR2 SYGVKD. The CDR3 has 13 residues. The CDR3 DNA reads TGTGCCATCAGAATGGACGCACACTATGGCTACACCTTC. The encoded protein is CAIRMDAHYGYTF.

In its sample, this clone was seen a few times. The CDR3 here is CASNNRGLNTEAFF. The DNA of the CDR3 is TGTGCCAGCAACAACAGGGGACTGAACACTGAAGCTTTCTTT. The rearrangement joins TRBV7-2 to TRBJ1-1; 7 nucleotides agree with TRBD1. V dropped 7 bases and J dropped 0; count of bases not matched to a gene: 5. The CDR3 has 14 residues. CDR1 is SGHTA, CDR2 FQGNSA, per germline.

V usage is TRBV18 and J usage is TRBJ1-3, with D tentatively TRBD1 (5 bases). The germline gives CDR1 KGHSH, CDR2 LQKENI. The CDR3 spans 16 residues. Trimming stripped 1 base from V and 0 bases from J, with 10 bases between. CDR3 nucleotides: TGTGCCAGCTCACCACGGGGCACGAGCTCTGGAAACACCATATATTTT. It specifies CASSPRGTSSGNTIYF.

V is TRBV19 and J is TRBJ2-5; TRBD2 matches 12 bases. From germline, CDR1 is LNHDA and CDR2 SQIVND (reference sequence). J lost 2 bases, V lost 7 bases, and 8 bases had no gene match. This CDR3 has 16 residues. This CDR3 reads CASNSGLAGSQETQYF. The CDR3 DNA reads as TGTGCCAGTAATTCGGGACTAGCGGGCTCACAAGAGACCCAGTACTTC.

This clone was detected only once. V is TRBV18 and J is TRBJ1-4; D call uncertain. CDR1 and CDR2 from the germline V gene are KGHSH and LQKENI. The V end lost 3 bases, the J end lost 5 bases, and 13 bases lay between the germline ends. The CDR3 is 15 amino acids. In nucleotides, the CDR3 is TGTGCCAGCTCACCCAGAGGGCTCAACAATGAAAAACTGTTTTTT. Translation gives CASSPRGLNNEKLFF.

The chain links TRBV12-5 to TRBJ2-5; 9 nucleotides align to TRBD2. The J segment lost 0 bases and the V segment lost 6 bases, leaving 11 bases of the junction unmatched. The CDR3 has 17 residues. Per the germline V gene, CDR1 is LGHNT and CDR2 is FRNRAP. CDR3 region: CASGQAPLAGYQETQYF. As DNA, the CDR3 is TGTGCTAGTGGCCAAGCACCTCTAGCGGGGTACCAAGAGACCCAGTACTTC.

This clone has just a few counts. The rearrangement uses TRBV6-5 and TRBJ1-2; TRBD1 might be the D (5 bases). CDR1 is MNHEY and CDR2 is SVGAGI in the germline V gene. CDR3 length: 11 amino acids. Trimming left V 6 bases short and J 8 bases short, with 10 bases between. CDR3 coding DNA: TGTGCCAGCAGATGGGACTGGGGCTACACCTTC. Amino acid sequence: CASRWDWGYTF.

This clone has just a few counts. Compared with germline, one end of the junction differs, possibly owing to a read error. The chain recombines TRBV7-9 with TRBJ1-2; D is ambiguous. From germline, CDR1 is SEHNR and CDR2 FQNEAQ (reference sequence). The CDR3 extends over 15 amino acids. This CDR3 reads CASSFVTVTNYGYTF. The CDR3 coding sequence is TGTGCCAGCAGCTTTGTTACAGTGACTAATTATGGCTACACCTTC.

CDR3 residues: CALGTWGRGNTEAFF. CDR3 DNA sequence: TGTGCCCTAGGGACATGGGGGCGCGGGAACACTGAAGCTTTCTTT. The chain uses TRBV5-4 and TRBJ1-1; TRBD1 might be the D (6 bases). V dropped 10 bases and J dropped 1 base, with 20 bases sitting between them. CDR1 is SGHNT and CDR2 is YYREEE in the germline V gene (reference sequence). This CDR3 is built from 15 residues.

The chain combines TRBV4-2 with TRBJ2-7; 9 bases are a match to TRBD2. V gave up 1 base and J gave up 3 bases; unmatched junction bases: 7. The CDR3 runs to 16 residues. In germline, CDR1 is LGHNA, CDR2 YNFKEQ. This CDR3 is CASSQAPLAGYYEQYF. CDR3 sequence (DNA): TGTGCCAGCAGCCAAGCCCCCCTAGCGGGGTACTACGAGCAGTACTTC.

This clone was counted once. The chain combines TRBV25-1 with TRBJ1-1; D possibly corresponds to TRBD1 (6 bases). The CDR3 is made up of 13 amino acids. The V gene lost 6 bases and the J gene lost 5 bases, with 13 bases spanning the gap. Germline V gene data show CDR1 as MGHDK and CDR2 as SYGVNS. DNA for the CDR3: TGTGCCAGCAGGGTCAGGGGAGGGACTGAAGCTTTCTTT. Protein: CASRVRGGTEAFF.

The gene calls are TRBV15 and TRBJ2-7; weak D call: TRBD2 (6 bases). The CDR3 has 14 amino acids. V was pared by 2 bases and J by 3 bases, with 11 bases between. Germline CDR1 LNHNV, CDR2 YYDKDF (reference sequence). CDR3 bases: TGTGCCACCAGCAGAACGGGACTGCACTACGAGCAGTACTTC. Translated, it gives CATSRTGLHYEQYF.

This chain links TRBV2 with TRBJ2-3, with 8 bases that match TRBD1. Germline CDR1 reads SNHLY; CDR2 reads FYNNEI. With V trimmed by 5 bases and J by 2 bases, 3 bases remained unmatched. The CDR3 is 14 residues long. Here the CDR3 DNA reads TGTGCCAGCAGTCGGACAGGGAACACAGATACGCAGTATTTT. Protein sequence: CASSRTGNTDTQYF.

This clone occurred a few times. This chain uses TRBV10-1 with TRBJ2-7; TRBD2 aligns across 10 bases. V shed 3 bases, J shed 2 bases, and the junction held 4 bases outside the gene matches. CDR1 WNHNN and CDR2 SYGVQD come from the germline V gene (reference sequence). This CDR3 comprises 15 residues. CDR3 protein: CASSETSGNPYEQYF. The CDR3 nucleotides read TGCGCCAGCAGTGAAACTAGCGGGAACCCCTACGAGCAGTACTTC.

This clone has more than one count but fewer than ten. The rearrangement links TRBV10-3 to TRBJ1-1; no clear D. Trimming pared 3 bases from V and 2 bases from J, leaving 7 bases between. CDR3 size: 13 residues. The V gene's germline CDR1 is ENHRY and CDR2 SYGVKD. CDR3 region: CAISDGRNTEAFF. In nucleotides, the CDR3 is TGTGCCATCAGTGACGGGAGAAACACTGAAGCTTTCTTT.

The chain couples TRBV9 to TRBJ2-7; weak D call: TRBD2 (7 bases). Germline V gene sequence: CDR1 SGDLS, CDR2 YYNGEE. V shed 4 bases and J shed 4 bases, with 18 bases lying between them. CDR3 length: 15 residues. This CDR3 reads CASSPTAGQSYEQYF. CDR3 coding DNA: TGTGCCAGCAGCCCCACAGCGGGACAATCTTACGAGCAGTACTTC.